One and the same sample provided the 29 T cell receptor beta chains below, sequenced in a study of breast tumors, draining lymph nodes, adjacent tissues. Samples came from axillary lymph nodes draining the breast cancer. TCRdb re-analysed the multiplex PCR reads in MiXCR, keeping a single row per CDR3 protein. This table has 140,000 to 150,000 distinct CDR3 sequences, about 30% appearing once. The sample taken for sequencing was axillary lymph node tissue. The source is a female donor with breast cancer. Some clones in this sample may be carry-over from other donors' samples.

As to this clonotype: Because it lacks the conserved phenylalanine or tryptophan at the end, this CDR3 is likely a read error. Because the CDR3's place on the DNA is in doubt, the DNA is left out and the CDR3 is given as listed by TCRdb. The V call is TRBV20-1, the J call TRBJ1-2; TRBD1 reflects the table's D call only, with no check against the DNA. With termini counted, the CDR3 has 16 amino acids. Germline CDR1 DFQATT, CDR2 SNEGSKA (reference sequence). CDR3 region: CSARKVGGTGSMATQS.

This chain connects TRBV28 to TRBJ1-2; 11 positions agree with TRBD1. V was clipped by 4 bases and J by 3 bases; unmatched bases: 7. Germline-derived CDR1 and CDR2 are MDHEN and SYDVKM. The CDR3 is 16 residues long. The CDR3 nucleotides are TGTGCCAGCAGTTCTCCCGGGGACAGGGGGTACTATGGCTACACCTTC. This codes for CASSSPGDRGYYGYTF.

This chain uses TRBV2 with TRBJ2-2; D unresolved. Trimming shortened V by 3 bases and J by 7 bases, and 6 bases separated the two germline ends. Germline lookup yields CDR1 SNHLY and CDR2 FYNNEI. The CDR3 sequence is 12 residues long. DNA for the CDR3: TGTGCCAGCAGTGATAGGCGCGGGGAGCTGTTTTTT. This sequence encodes CASSDRRGELFF.

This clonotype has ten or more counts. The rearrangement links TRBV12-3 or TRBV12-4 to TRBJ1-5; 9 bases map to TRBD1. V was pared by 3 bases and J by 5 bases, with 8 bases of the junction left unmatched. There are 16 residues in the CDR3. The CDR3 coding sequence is TGTGCCAGCAGTTTGGCGAGGGGACAGGGAGATCAGCCCCAGCATTTT. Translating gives CASSLARGQGDQPQHF.

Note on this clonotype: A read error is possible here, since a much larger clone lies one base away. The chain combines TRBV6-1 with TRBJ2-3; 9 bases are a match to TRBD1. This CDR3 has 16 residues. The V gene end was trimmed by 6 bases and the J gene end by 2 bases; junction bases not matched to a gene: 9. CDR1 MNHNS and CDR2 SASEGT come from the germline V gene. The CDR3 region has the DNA TGTGCCAGCAGCGTACAACAGGGGGCGGCCACAGATACGCAGTATTTT. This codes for CASSVQQGAATDTQYF.

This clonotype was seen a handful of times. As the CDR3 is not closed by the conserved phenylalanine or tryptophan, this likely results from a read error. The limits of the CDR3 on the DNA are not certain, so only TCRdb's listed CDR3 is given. The chain's CDR3 is CASSLGPDQETQCL. The rearrangement links TRBV7-3 to TRBJ2-5. CDR1 is SGHTA and CDR2 is FQGTGA in the germline V gene. The CDR3 comprises 14 residues, both ends counted.

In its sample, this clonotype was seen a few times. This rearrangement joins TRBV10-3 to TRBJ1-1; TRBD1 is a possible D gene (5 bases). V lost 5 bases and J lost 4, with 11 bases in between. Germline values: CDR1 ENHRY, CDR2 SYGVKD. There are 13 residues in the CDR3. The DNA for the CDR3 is TGTGCCATCAGTTCTCCAGGGACCACTGAAGCTTTCTTT. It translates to CAISSPGTTEAFF.

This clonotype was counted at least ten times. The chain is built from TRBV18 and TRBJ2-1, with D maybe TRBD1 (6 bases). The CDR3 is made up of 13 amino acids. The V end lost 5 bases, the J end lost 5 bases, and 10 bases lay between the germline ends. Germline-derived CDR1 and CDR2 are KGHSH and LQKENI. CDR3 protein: CASSEQGDNEQFF. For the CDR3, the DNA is TGTGCCAGCTCAGAACAGGGTGACAATGAGCAGTTCTTC.

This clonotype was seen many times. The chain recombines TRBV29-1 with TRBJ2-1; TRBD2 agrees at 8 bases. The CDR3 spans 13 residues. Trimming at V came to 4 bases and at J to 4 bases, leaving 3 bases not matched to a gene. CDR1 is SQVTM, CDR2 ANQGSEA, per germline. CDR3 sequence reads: CSVGRGGYNEQFF. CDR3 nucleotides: TGCAGCGTTGGACGGGGGGGTTACAATGAGCAGTTCTTC.

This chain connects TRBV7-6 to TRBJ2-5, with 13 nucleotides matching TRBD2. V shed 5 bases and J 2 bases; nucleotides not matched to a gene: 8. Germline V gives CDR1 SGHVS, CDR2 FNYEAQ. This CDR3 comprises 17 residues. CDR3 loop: CASSLGLAGVVQETQYF. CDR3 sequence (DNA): TGTGCCAGCAGCCTAGGACTAGCGGGGGTGGTACAAGAGACCCAGTACTTC.

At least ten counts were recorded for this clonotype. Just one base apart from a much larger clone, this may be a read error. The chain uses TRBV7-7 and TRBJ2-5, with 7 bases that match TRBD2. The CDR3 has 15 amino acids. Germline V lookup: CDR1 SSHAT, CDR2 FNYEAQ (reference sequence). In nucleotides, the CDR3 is TGTGCTAGCAGCTTAGGAGCGGGGACGCAAGAGACCCAGCACTTC. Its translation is CASSLGAGTQETQHF. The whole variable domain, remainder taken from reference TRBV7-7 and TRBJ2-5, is GAGVSQSPRYKVTKRGQDVTLRCDPISSHATLYWYQQALGQGPEFLTYFNYEAQPDKSGLPSDRFSAERPEGSISTLTIQRTEQRDSAMYRCASSLGAGTQETQHFGPGTRLLVL.

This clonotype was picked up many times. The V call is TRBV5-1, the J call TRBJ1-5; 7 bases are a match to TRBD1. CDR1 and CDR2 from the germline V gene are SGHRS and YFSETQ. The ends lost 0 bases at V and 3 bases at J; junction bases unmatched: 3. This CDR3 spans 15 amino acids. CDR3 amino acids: CASSLDGQDNQPQHF. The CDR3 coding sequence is TGCGCCAGCAGCTTGGATGGACAGGACAATCAGCCCCAGCATTTT.

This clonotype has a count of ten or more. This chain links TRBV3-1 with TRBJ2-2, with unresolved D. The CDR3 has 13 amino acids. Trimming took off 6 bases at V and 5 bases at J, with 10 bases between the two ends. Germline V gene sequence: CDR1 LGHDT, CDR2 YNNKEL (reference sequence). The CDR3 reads CASRAPGTGELFF. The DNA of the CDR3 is TGTGCCAGCAGGGCCCCCGGGACCGGGGAGCTGTTTTTT.

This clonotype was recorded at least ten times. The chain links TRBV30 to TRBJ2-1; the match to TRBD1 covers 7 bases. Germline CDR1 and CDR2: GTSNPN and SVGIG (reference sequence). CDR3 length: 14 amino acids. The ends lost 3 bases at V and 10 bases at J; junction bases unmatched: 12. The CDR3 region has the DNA TGTGCCTGGAGGAAACCCAGACAGGGCGGCGAGCAGTTCTTC. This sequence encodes CAWRKPRQGGEQFF.

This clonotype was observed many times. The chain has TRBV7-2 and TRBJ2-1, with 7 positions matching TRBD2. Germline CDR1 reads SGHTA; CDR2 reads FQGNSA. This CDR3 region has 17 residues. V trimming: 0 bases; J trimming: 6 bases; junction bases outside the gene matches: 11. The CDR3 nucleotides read TGTGCCAGCAGCTTAGCGAAATTGATGGGGGGGTCCAATGAGCAGTTCTTC. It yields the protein CASSLAKLMGGSNEQFF.

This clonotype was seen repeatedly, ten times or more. The CDR3 protein is CASSLGTVSQETQYF. The CDR3 DNA reads as TGTGCCAGCAGCTTAGGGACAGTCTCCCAAGAGACCCAGTACTTC. J is TRBJ2-5 and V is TRBV7-8; tentative D call: TRBD1 (6 bases). V lost 1 base and J lost 1, with 10 bases in between. This CDR3 spans 15 amino acids. CDR1 SGHVS and CDR2 FQNEAQ come from the germline V gene. The full variable domain, in which reference TRBV7-8 and TRBJ2-5 provide the parts outside the CDR3, is GAGVSQSPRYKVAKRGQDVALRCDPISGHVSLFWYQQALGQGPEFLTYFQNEAQLDKSGLPSDRFFAERPEGSVSTLKIQRTQQEDSAVYLCASSLGTVSQETQYFGPGTRLLVL.

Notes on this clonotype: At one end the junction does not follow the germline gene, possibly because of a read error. The CDR3 region is CSARDEGAGGELYF. The CDR3 nucleotides read TGCAGTGCTAGAGATGAGGGGGCCGGCGGGGAGCTGTACTTC. This chain connects TRBV20-1 to TRBJ2-7, with TRBD1 as a possible D gene (7 bases). The CDR3 extends over 14 amino acids. Looked up from germline, CDR1 is DFQATT and CDR2 is SNEGSKA (reference sequence).

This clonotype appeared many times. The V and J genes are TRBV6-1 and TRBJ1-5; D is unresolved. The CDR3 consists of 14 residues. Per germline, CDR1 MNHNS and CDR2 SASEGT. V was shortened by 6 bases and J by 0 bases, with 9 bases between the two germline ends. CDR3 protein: CASRPFFSNQPQHF. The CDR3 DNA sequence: TGTGCCAGCAGGCCCTTTTTTAGCAATCAGCCCCAGCATTTT.

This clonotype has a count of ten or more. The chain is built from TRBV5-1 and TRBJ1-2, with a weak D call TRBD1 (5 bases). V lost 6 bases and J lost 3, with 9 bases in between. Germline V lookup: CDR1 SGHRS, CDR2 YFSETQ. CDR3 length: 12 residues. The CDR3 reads CASKWGDYGYTF. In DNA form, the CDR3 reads TGCGCCAGCAAATGGGGGGACTATGGCTACACCTTC.

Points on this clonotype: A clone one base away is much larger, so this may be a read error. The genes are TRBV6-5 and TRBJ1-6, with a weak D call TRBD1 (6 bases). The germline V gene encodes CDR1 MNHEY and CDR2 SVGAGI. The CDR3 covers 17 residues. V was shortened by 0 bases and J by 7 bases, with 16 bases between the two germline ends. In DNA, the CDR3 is TGTGCCAGCAGTTACTCCGCGCGGAGGGGGACAAATTCACCCCTCCACTTT. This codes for CASSYSARRGTNSPLHF.

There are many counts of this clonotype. The CDR3 loop reads CASSWTEHQPQHF. The DNA of the CDR3 is TGTGCCAGCAGTTGGACAGAACATCAGCCCCAGCATTTT. The chain is built from TRBV6-2 or TRBV6-3 and TRBJ1-5, with D possibly matching TRBD1 (6 bases). V was clipped by 4 bases and J by 5 bases, with 9 bases between them. The CDR3 contains 13 residues. Germline V lookup: CDR1 MNHEY, CDR2 SVGEGT.

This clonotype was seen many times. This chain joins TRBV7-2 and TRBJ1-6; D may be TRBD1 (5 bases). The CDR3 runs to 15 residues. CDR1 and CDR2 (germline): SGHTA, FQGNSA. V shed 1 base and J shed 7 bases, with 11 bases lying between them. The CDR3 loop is CASSLDGTGNSPLHF. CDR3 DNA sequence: TGTGCCAGCAGCTTAGACGGGACGGGAAATTCACCCCTCCACTTT.

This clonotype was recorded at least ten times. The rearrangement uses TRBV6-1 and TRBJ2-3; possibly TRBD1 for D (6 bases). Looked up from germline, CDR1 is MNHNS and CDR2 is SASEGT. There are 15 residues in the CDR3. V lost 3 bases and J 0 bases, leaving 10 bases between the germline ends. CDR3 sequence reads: CASSERTASTDTQYF. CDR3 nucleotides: TGTGCCAGCAGTGAGCGGACAGCTAGCACAGATACGCAGTATTTT.

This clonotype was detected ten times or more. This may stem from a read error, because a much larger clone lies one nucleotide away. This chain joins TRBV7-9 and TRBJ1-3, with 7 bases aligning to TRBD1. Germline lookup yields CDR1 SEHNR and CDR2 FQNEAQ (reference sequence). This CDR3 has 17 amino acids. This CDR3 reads CASSLEYGDSSGNPIYF. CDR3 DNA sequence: TGTGCCAGCAGCTTAGAGTATGGGGACAGCTCTGGAAACCCCATATATTTT. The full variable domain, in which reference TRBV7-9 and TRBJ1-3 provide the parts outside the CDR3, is DTGVSQNPRHKITKRGQNVTFRCDPISEHNRLYWYRQTLGQGPEFLTYFQNEAQLEKSRLLSDRFSAERPKGSFSTLEIQRTEQGDSAMYLCASSLEYGDSSGNPIYFGEGSWLTVV.

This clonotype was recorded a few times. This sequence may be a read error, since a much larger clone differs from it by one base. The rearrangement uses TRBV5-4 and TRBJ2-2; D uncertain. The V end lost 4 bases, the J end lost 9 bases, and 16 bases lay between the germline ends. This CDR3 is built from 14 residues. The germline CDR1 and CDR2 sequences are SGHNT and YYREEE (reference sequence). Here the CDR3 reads CASSQQRPGRELFF. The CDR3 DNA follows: TGTGCCAGCAGCCAACAGAGACCGGGTCGGGAGCTGTTTTTT. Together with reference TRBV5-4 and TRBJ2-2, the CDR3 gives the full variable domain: ETGVTQSPTHLIKTRGQQVTLRCSSQSGHNTVSWYQQALGQGPQFIFQYYREEENGRGNFPPRFSGLQFPNYSSELNVNALELDDSALYLCASSQQRPGRELFFGEGSRLTVL.

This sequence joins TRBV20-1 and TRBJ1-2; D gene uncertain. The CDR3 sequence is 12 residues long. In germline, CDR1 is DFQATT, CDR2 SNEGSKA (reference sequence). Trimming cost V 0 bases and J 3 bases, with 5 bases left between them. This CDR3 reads CSARETYYGYTF. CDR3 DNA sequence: TGCAGTGCTAGAGAGACCTACTATGGCTACACCTTC.

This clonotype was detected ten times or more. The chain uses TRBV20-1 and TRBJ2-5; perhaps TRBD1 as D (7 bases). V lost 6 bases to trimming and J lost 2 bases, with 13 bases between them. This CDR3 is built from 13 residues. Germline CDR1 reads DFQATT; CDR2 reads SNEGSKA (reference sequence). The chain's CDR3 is CSAQGGIQETQYF. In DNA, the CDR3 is TGCAGTGCCCAGGGGGGTATACAAGAGACCCAGTACTTC.

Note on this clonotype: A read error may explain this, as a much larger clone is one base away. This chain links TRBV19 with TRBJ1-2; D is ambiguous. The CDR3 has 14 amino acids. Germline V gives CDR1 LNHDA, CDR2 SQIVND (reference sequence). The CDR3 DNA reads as TGTGCCACCTCGGGCCTACCACGGCCCTATGGCCACACCTTC. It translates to CATSGLPRPYGHTF.

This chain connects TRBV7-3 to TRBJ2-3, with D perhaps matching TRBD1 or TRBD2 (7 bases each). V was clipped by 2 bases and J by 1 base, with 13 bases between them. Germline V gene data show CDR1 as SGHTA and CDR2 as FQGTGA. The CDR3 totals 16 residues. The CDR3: CASSLGAGGGTDTQYF. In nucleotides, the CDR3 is TGTGCCAGCAGCTTAGGGGCAGGGGGGGGCACAGATACGCAGTATTTT.